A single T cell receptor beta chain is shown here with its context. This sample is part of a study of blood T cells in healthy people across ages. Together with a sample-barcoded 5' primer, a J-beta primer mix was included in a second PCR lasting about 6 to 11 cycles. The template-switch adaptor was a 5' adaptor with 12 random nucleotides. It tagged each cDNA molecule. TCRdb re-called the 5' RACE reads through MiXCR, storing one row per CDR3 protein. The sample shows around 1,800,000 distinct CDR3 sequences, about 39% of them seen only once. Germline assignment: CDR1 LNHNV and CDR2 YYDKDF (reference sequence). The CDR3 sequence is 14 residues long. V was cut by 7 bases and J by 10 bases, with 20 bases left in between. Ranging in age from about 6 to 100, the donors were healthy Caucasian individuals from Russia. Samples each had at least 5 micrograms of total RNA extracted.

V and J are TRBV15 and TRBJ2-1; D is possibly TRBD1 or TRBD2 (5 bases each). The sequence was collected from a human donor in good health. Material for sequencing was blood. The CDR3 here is CATTPPGPVGEQFF. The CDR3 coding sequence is TGTGCCACCACCCCACCGGGGCCGGTAGGGGAGCAGTTCTTC.